Listed below are T cell receptor beta chains from one sample, sequenced in a study of response to subunit inactivated influenza vaccine. TCRdb reprocessed the RT-PCR reads via MiXCR and lists one record per CDR3 protein. Among hundreds of thousands of distinct CDR3 sequences, about 14% were seen once, and the ten largest hold 6.5% to 8.5%. This material consisted of PBMCs from blood, taken about 14 days before vaccination. All receptors come from a man aged 45-65 years who received an inactivated influenza vaccine. The CDR3 runs from the conserved cysteine through the conserved F or W. A D gene is named only where the DNA matches it firmly. Size is stated for part of the rows, as once, few or many counts, or as a class when the clone is expanded.

clone_size: few
j_call: TRBJ2-7
v_call: TRBV7-2
d_call: .
cdr3_aa: CASSLGASSYEQYF
cdr3_nt: TGTGCCAGCAGCTTAGGAGCTAGCTCCTACGAGCAGTACTTC

clone_size: .
j_call: TRBJ2-2
v_call: TRBV27
d_call: TRBD2
cdr3_aa: CASSLYTSGRALGTGELFF
cdr3_nt: TGTGCCAGCAGTTTGTATACTAGCGGGAGGGCGTTAGGCACCGGGGAGCTGTTTTTT

clone_size: once
j_call: TRBJ2-5
v_call: TRBV7-6
d_call: .
cdr3_aa: CASSPAGVGETQYF
cdr3_nt: TGTGCCAGCAGCCCCGCTGGGGTTGGGGAGACCCAGTACTTC

clone_size: few
j_call: TRBJ1-5
v_call: TRBV20-1
d_call: .
cdr3_aa: CSAGVRAGYQPQHF
cdr3_nt: TGCAGTGCTGGCGTCAGGGCAGGGTATCAGCCCCAGCATTTT

clone_size: many
j_call: TRBJ1-4
v_call: TRBV5-1
d_call: .
cdr3_aa: CASSLRGEKLFF
cdr3_nt: TGCGCCAGCAGCTTGAGGGGGGAAAAACTGTTTTTT

clone_size: few
j_call: TRBJ1-1
v_call: TRBV28
d_call: .
cdr3_aa: CASTYPRGQGRYTEAFF
cdr3_nt: TGTGCCAGCACCTATCCCCGAGGGCAGGGACGGTACACTGAAGCTTTCTTT

clone_size: many
j_call: TRBJ1-2
v_call: TRBV29-1
d_call: .
cdr3_aa: CSVEAENDYGYTF
cdr3_nt: TGCAGCGTTGAGGCTGAAAACGACTATGGCTACACCTTC

clone_size: few
j_call: TRBJ2-3
v_call: TRBV5-5
d_call: .
cdr3_aa: CASSLAGFADTQYF
cdr3_nt: TGTGCCAGCAGCTTGGCAGGGTTCGCAGATACGCAGTATTTT

clone_size: many
j_call: TRBJ2-1
v_call: TRBV6-5
d_call: .
cdr3_aa: CASSYSPSSYNEQFF
cdr3_nt: TGTGCCAGCAGTTACTCGCCTAGCTCCTACAATGAGCAGTTCTTC

clone_size: .
j_call: TRBJ1-3
v_call: TRBV9
d_call: TRBD1
cdr3_aa: CASSIGTGGGGNTIYF
cdr3_nt: TGTGCCAGCAGCATTGGGACAGGGGGTGGTGGAAACACCATATATTTT

clone_size: few
j_call: TRBJ2-4
v_call: TRBV4-3
d_call: .
cdr3_aa: CASSQDRLAKNIQYF
cdr3_nt: TGCGCCAGCAGCCAAGACAGGCTAGCCAAAAACATTCAGTACTTC

clone_size: .
j_call: TRBJ1-5
v_call: TRBV6-2/TRBV6-3
d_call: .
cdr3_aa: CASSLPNSYYSNQPQHF
cdr3_nt: TGTGCCAGCAGCCTGCCGAACAGCTACTATAGCAATCAGCCCCAGCATTTT

clone_size: .
j_call: TRBJ2-5
v_call: TRBV5-1
d_call: .
cdr3_aa: CASSAGTAGETQYF
cdr3_nt: TGCGCCAGCAGCGCCGGGACGGCCGGGGAGACCCAGTACTTC

clone_size: .
j_call: TRBJ2-5
v_call: TRBV6-2/TRBV6-3
d_call: .
cdr3_aa: CASSYNGLAQYF
cdr3_nt: TGTGCCAGCAGTTACAACGGGTTGGCCCAGTACTTC

clone_size: few
j_call: TRBJ1-1
v_call: TRBV5-1
d_call: .
cdr3_aa: CASSQGQRTEAFF
cdr3_nt: TGCGCCAGCAGCCAAGGACAACGCACTGAAGCTTTCTTT

clone_size: .
j_call: TRBJ2-1
v_call: TRBV3-1
d_call: TRBD2
cdr3_aa: CASSPLTSGGNEQFF
cdr3_nt: TGTGCCAGCAGCCCCCTGACTAGCGGGGGGAATGAGCAGTTCTTC

clone_size: many
j_call: TRBJ1-5
v_call: TRBV7-9
d_call: TRBD1
cdr3_aa: CASSLQGQSNQPQHF
cdr3_nt: TGTGCCAGCAGCCTACAGGGGCAGAGCAATCAGCCCCAGCATTTT

clone_size: many
j_call: TRBJ2-2
v_call: TRBV5-1
d_call: .
cdr3_aa: CASSLRQNTGELFF
cdr3_nt: TGCGCCAGCAGCTTGAGGCAGAACACCGGGGAGCTGTTTTTT

clone_size: few
j_call: TRBJ2-7
v_call: TRBV5-1
d_call: .
cdr3_aa: CASSPLVAGFVYEQYF
cdr3_nt: TGCGCCAGCAGCCCCCTCGTGGCAGGGTTTGTCTACGAGCAGTACTTC

clone_size: .
j_call: TRBJ2-5
v_call: TRBV20-1
d_call: .
cdr3_aa: CSAEGLQGETQYF
cdr3_nt: TGCAGTGCAGAGGGACTTCAGGGAGAGACCCAGTACTTC

clone_size: few
j_call: TRBJ1-2
v_call: TRBV15
d_call: .
cdr3_aa: CATSREALSAGYGYTF
cdr3_nt: TGTGCCACCAGCAGAGAGGCCCTTTCCGCCGGCTATGGCTACACCTTC

clone_size: many
j_call: TRBJ1-4
v_call: TRBV6-5
d_call: .
cdr3_aa: CASSYSTGNRNEKLFF
cdr3_nt: TGTGCCAGCAGTTACTCGACGGGCAACCGAAATGAAAAACTGTTTTTT

clone_size: .
j_call: TRBJ1-2
v_call: TRBV12-3/TRBV12-4
d_call: .
cdr3_aa: CASSLTQDYGYTF
cdr3_nt: TGTGCCAGCAGTTTAACACAAGACTATGGCTACACCTTC

clone_size: few
j_call: TRBJ2-7
v_call: TRBV15
d_call: TRBD2
cdr3_aa: CATSRERGDSYEQYF
cdr3_nt: TGTGCCACCAGCAGAGAACGGGGGGACTCATACGAGCAGTACTTC

clone_size: few
j_call: TRBJ2-5
v_call: TRBV4-1
d_call: .
cdr3_aa: CASTPSPVGETQYF
cdr3_nt: TGCGCCAGCACGCCCAGCCCGGTCGGGGAGACCCAGTACTTC

clone_size: once
j_call: TRBJ2-5
v_call: TRBV6-2/TRBV6-3
d_call: .
cdr3_aa: CASSFAGLRWTQYF
cdr3_nt: TGTGCCAGCAGTTTTGCGGGACTCCGCTGGACCCAGTACTTC

clone_size: .
j_call: TRBJ2-1
v_call: TRBV24-1
d_call: TRBD2
cdr3_aa: CATSDWSGGYNEQFF
cdr3_nt: TGTGCCACCAGTGATTGGAGCGGGGGGTACAATGAGCAGTTCTTC

clone_size: few
j_call: TRBJ2-6
v_call: TRBV6-2/TRBV6-3
d_call: .
cdr3_aa: CASSYGGAPLLLTF
cdr3_nt: TGTGCCAGCAGTTACGGGGGGGCCCCCCTCCTCCTGACTTTC

clone_size: few
j_call: TRBJ2-3
v_call: TRBV12-3/TRBV12-4
d_call: .
cdr3_aa: CASSPASDTQYF
cdr3_nt: TGTGCCAGCAGTCCCGCTAGTGATACGCAGTATTTT

clone_size: .
j_call: TRBJ2-1
v_call: TRBV12-3/TRBV12-4
d_call: TRBD2
cdr3_aa: CASSSGLAGPRGWEQFF
cdr3_nt: TGTGCCAGCAGTTCGGGACTAGCGGGGCCAAGAGGGTGGGAGCAGTTCTTC

clone_size: .
j_call: TRBJ2-1
v_call: TRBV5-6
d_call: .
cdr3_aa: CASSLVLAWDEQFF
cdr3_nt: TGTGCCAGCAGCTTGGTCCTAGCGTGGGATGAGCAGTTCTTC

clone_size: .
j_call: TRBJ2-2
v_call: TRBV24-1
d_call: .
cdr3_aa: CATSVSGLPGELFF
cdr3_nt: TGTGCCACCAGTGTTTCAGGTTTACCCGGGGAGCTGTTTTTT

clone_size: many
j_call: TRBJ2-7
v_call: TRBV20-1
d_call: TRBD1
cdr3_aa: CSARALGTVKPYEQYF
cdr3_nt: TGCAGTGCTAGAGCCCTAGGGACAGTGAAACCCTACGAGCAGTACTTC

clone_size: many
j_call: TRBJ1-5
v_call: TRBV24-1
d_call: .
cdr3_aa: CATSFGDQPQHF
cdr3_nt: TGTGCCACCAGTTTTGGGGATCAGCCCCAGCATTTT

clone_size: .
j_call: TRBJ2-1
v_call: TRBV20-1
d_call: .
cdr3_aa: CSARDPLGGKNEQFF
cdr3_nt: TGCAGTGCTAGAGATCCCCTAGGGGGGAAAAATGAGCAGTTCTTC

clone_size: .
j_call: TRBJ1-2
v_call: TRBV6-5
d_call: .
cdr3_aa: CASSYGEGPNYGYTF
cdr3_nt: TGTGCCAGCAGTTACGGGGAGGGCCCTAACTATGGCTACACCTTC

clone_size: few
j_call: TRBJ2-1
v_call: TRBV15
d_call: .
cdr3_aa: CATRSKDSHVYNEQFF
cdr3_nt: TGTGCCACCAGATCTAAGGACTCCCATGTATACAATGAGCAGTTCTTC

clone_size: few
j_call: TRBJ2-3
v_call: TRBV7-2
d_call: .
cdr3_aa: CASSLLGATDTQYF
cdr3_nt: TGTGCCAGCAGCTTACTGGGGGCGACAGATACGCAGTATTTT

clone_size: .
j_call: TRBJ2-2
v_call: TRBV20-1
d_call: .
cdr3_aa: CSASSGAGELFF
cdr3_nt: TGCAGTGCTAGTTCTGGGGCCGGGGAGCTGTTTTTT